The 29 T cell receptor beta chains below all came from one sample that was sequenced in a study of molecular identifiers for immune sequencing clone quantification. In TCRdb, the PCR reads were re-called with MiXCR into one record per CDR3 protein. The sample records more than 450,000 distinct CDR3 sequences, about a fifth being singletons. The sequencing sample was made of naive CD8+ T cells from blood, with Jurkat cell RNA spiked in. Subset of the sample: FACS-sorted CD8+CD4-CCR7+CD45RA+ naive T cells. These receptors were taken from a human donor in good health. Some libraries in this study had Jurkat cell RNA spiked in.

This clonotype was detected only a few times. V and J are TRBV30 and TRBJ1-4; no definite D call. Per the germline V gene, CDR1 is GTSNPN and CDR2 is SVGIG (reference sequence). There are 13 residues in the CDR3. V lost 0 bases and J 8 bases, leaving 10 bases between the germline ends. In nucleotides, the CDR3 is TGTGCCTGGAGTGTTTCCTACGGGGAAAAACTGTTTTTT. Amino acid sequence: CAWSVSYGEKLFF.

This clonotype was seen many times. The rearrangement links TRBV28 to TRBJ1-1; 7 bases fit TRBD1. The CDR3 loop spans 17 amino acids. The germline gives CDR1 MDHEN, CDR2 SYDVKM. V trimming: 1 base; J trimming: 4 bases; junction bases outside the gene matches: 12. The CDR3 here is CASSLLREGAAITEAFF. In nucleotides, the CDR3 is TGTGCCAGCAGTTTATTGCGGGAGGGGGCTGCAATCACTGAAGCTTTCTTT.

This clonotype was detected ten times or more. The CDR3 DNA is TGTGCCAGCAGAGAGGCAGGCACAGATACGCAGTATTTT. It yields the protein CASREAGTDTQYF. The gene calls are TRBV7-6 and TRBJ2-3; D is ambiguous. V dropped 6 bases and J dropped 1 base, with 8 bases sitting between them. The CDR3 contains 13 residues. Germline CDR1 and CDR2: SGHVS and FNYEAQ. The whole variable domain, filled in from reference TRBV7-6 and TRBJ2-3, reads GAGVSQSPRYKVTKRGQDVALRCDPISGHVSLYWYRQALGQGPEFLTYFNYEAQQDKSGLPNDRFSAERPEGSISTLTIQRTEQRDSAMYRCASREAGTDTQYFGPGTRLTVL.

This clonotype was detected many times. The chain is built from TRBV5-6 and TRBJ1-1; TRBD1 is a possible D gene (5 bases). V was shortened by 3 bases and J by 3 bases, with 6 bases between the two germline ends. Germline CDR1 SGHDT, CDR2 YYEEEE. The CDR3 sequence is 12 residues long. As DNA, the CDR3 is TGTGCCAGCAGCTGGGGGGACACTGAAGCTTTCTTT. Translation gives CASSWGDTEAFF. The full variable domain, with the rest looked up from reference TRBV5-6 and TRBJ1-1, is DAGVTQSPTHLIKTRGQQVTLRCSPKSGHDTVSWYQQALGQGPQFIFQYYEEEERQRGNFPDRFSGHQFPNYSSELNVNALLLGDSALYLCASSWGDTEAFFGQGTRLTVV.

This rearrangement joins TRBV7-9 to TRBJ1-1; 8 positions agree with TRBD1. The J segment lost 7 bases and the V segment lost 5 bases, leaving 9 bases of the junction unmatched. This CDR3 has 14 residues. Germline V gene data show CDR1 as SEHNR and CDR2 as FQNEAQ (reference sequence). The CDR3 loop is CASSVGQGGGEAFF. The CDR3 DNA follows: TGTGCCAGCAGCGTCGGACAGGGTGGGGGTGAAGCTTTCTTT.

This clonotype came up a few times. The chain employs TRBV30 and TRBJ2-7; possibly TRBD2 for D (5 bases). Germline V gene data show CDR1 as GTSNPN and CDR2 as SVGIG (reference sequence). Trimming removed 0 bases from V and 3 bases from J, with 9 bases in between. The length of the CDR3 is 13 residues. CDR3 nucleotide sequence: TGTGCCTGGAGTGTAATTGAGGGCTACGAGCAGTACTTC. It translates to CAWSVIEGYEQYF.

The chain combines TRBV6-2 or TRBV6-3 with TRBJ2-3, with TRBD2 identical over 8 bases. The CDR3 is 19 amino acids. Germline lookup yields CDR1 MNHEY and CDR2 SVGEGT. Unmatched junction bases numbered 25, after V lost 8 bases and J lost 6 bases. This CDR3 reads CASRGEGVRLALTLDTQYF. The CDR3 DNA reads TGTGCCAGCCGCGGGGAAGGGGTCCGACTAGCGCTTACGTTGGATACGCAGTATTTT.

The rearrangement links TRBV13 to TRBJ1-1; D is possibly TRBD1 (6 bases). The CDR3 sequence is 13 residues long. CDR1 is PRHDT, CDR2 FYEKMQ, per germline (reference sequence). V shed 5 bases and J shed 8 bases, with 15 bases lying between them. The CDR3 sequence: CASSASQGREAFF. The CDR3 DNA sequence: TGTGCCAGCAGCGCCTCACAGGGTCGGGAAGCTTTCTTT.

This clonotype was counted many times. V and J are TRBV4-3 and TRBJ1-6, with 8 bases aligning to TRBD1. Unmatched junction bases numbered 3, after V lost 0 bases and J lost 8 bases. This CDR3 comprises 15 residues. Looked up from germline, CDR1 is LGHNA and CDR2 is YSLEER. The CDR3 coding sequence is TGCGCCAGCAGCCAAGATAGGACAGGGTATTCACCCCTCCACTTT. Translating gives CASSQDRTGYSPLHF.

V is TRBV5-6 and J is TRBJ1-2; D perhaps matches TRBD1 (5 bases). The CDR3 is 16 residues long. Germline V gene data show CDR1 as SGHDT and CDR2 as YYEEEE. Trimming took off 3 bases at V and 4 bases at J, with 19 bases between the two ends. CDR3 amino acids: CASSSSLAGAVYGYTF. CDR3 nucleotides: TGTGCCAGCAGCTCCTCATTGGCCGGGGCAGTCTATGGCTACACCTTC.

Details on this clonotype: The conserved phenylalanine or tryptophan is not found at the CDR3 terminus, so this likely reflects a read error. This rearrangement joins TRBV6-5 to TRBJ2-7; 8 bases map to TRBD2. This CDR3 comprises 16 residues. Germline lookup yields CDR1 MNHEY and CDR2 SVGAGI. CDR3 nucleotide sequence: TGTGCCGGCAGTTACACATTGGGACTAGTCAATCAAGAGCAGTACTCC. It is translated as CAGSYTLGLVNQEQYS.

The chain is built from TRBV19 and TRBJ1-2; TRBD1 aligns across 10 bases. After removal of 3 bases from V and 4 bases from J, the junction contained 8 bases not matched to a gene. The CDR3 is 16 residues long. Per the germline V gene, CDR1 is LNHDA and CDR2 is SQIVND (reference sequence). CDR3 region: CASSIIRQGAFYGYTF. In DNA form, the CDR3 reads TGTGCCAGTAGTATCATTCGACAGGGGGCTTTCTATGGCTACACCTTC.

A note on this clonotype: At one end, the junction sequence differs from germline, possibly due to a read error. This chain joins TRBV12-3 or TRBV12-4 and TRBJ2-7; 7 nucleotides line up with TRBD2. This CDR3 has 15 amino acids. The CDR3 reads CASSTPTLASYAQYF. The CDR3 DNA reads TGTGCCAGCAGTACCCCTACACTAGCGAGTTACGCGCAGTACTTC.

This clonotype showed up many times. This chain uses TRBV4-2 with TRBJ1-5; 11 positions match TRBD1. Germline CDR1 and CDR2: LGHNA and YNFKEQ. The V gene end was trimmed by 0 bases and the J gene end by 6 bases; junction bases not matched to a gene: 7. The CDR3 extends over 17 amino acids. The CDR3 DNA is TGTGCCAGCAGCCAAGAAGATTATGGGACAGGGGGTCAGCCCCAGCATTTT. Amino acid sequence: CASSQEDYGTGGQPQHF.

Concerning this clonotype itself: A read error is possible here, since a much larger clone lies one base away. The chain carries TRBV7-8 and TRBJ1-4; TRBD1 might be the D (6 bases). CDR3 length: 16 residues. Per the germline V gene, CDR1 is SGHVS and CDR2 is FQNEAQ. CDR3 region: CASSFHRELTNEKPFF. The CDR3 DNA reads as TGTGCCAGCAGCTTCCACAGGGAGTTAACTAATGAAAAACCGTTTTTT.

This clonotype was observed a single time. This may stem from a read error, because a much larger clone lies one nucleotide away. The CDR3, as DNA: TGTGCCACCAGTGATAGCGGACCTTCCACAGATACGCAGTATTTT. Encoded protein: CATSDSGPSTDTQYF. The V gene is TRBV24-1, the J gene TRBJ2-3; D perhaps matches TRBD2 (5 bases). Germline assignment: CDR1 KGHDR and CDR2 SFDVKD. The CDR3 length is 15 residues. The V gene lost 3 bases and the J gene lost 2 bases, with 11 bases spanning the gap.

This clonotype occurred many times. One junction end disagrees with the germline gene, perhaps due to a read error. The V gene is TRBV27, the J gene TRBJ2-3; a possible D gene is TRBD1 (6 bases). CDR1 and CDR2 (germline): MNHEY, SMNVEV (reference sequence). The CDR3 has 12 amino acids. The CDR3 sequence: CASSLHLGTIHF. The CDR3 DNA is TGTGCCAGCAGTTTACATTTAGGGACAATCCATTTT.

This clonotype was seen once. A much bigger clone sits one base away, suggesting this may be a read error. The chain combines TRBV12-3 or TRBV12-4 with TRBJ1-2; D is uncertain. The CDR3 runs 12 residues. V was shortened by 5 bases and J by 3 bases, with 7 bases between the two germline ends. The CDR3 bases are TGTGCCAGCAGTCGGGGTTACTATGGCTACACCTTC. As protein: CASSRGYYGYTF.

As concerns this clonotype: This may arise from a read error, as a much more abundant clone is one base away. The chain recombines TRBV7-6 with TRBJ2-3, with D possibly TRBD2 on 6 matching bases. CDR3 size: 14 residues. Germline assignment: CDR1 SGHVS and CDR2 FNYEAQ. The germline V and J ends were trimmed by 2 bases and 4 bases, with 10 bases remaining between them. For the CDR3, the DNA is TGTGCCAGCAGCTTACACGGGAGCGCAGATACGCAGTATTTT. This codes for CASSLHGSADTQYF.

A word on this clonotype: At one of its ends the junction is not consistent with the germline gene, which may arise from a read error. The rearrangement joins TRBV27 to TRBJ2-3; no definite D call. From germline, CDR1 is MNHEY and CDR2 SMNVEV (reference sequence). This CDR3 spans 13 amino acids. The CDR3 nucleotides read TGTACCAGCAGTTTAATGGTCACAGATACGCAGTATTTT. Its translation: CTSSLMVTDTQYF.

This clonotype was seen a handful of times. The rearrangement links TRBV12-3 or TRBV12-4 to TRBJ2-1; 11 nucleotides match TRBD2. V shed 5 bases and J 5 bases; nucleotides not matched to a gene: 11. The CDR3 runs 17 residues. The CDR3 nucleotides read TGTGCCAGCAGTCAAATTAGCGGGGGGGCTGGGGACAATGAGCAGTTCTTC. Its protein is CASSQISGGAGDNEQFF.

This chain links TRBV18 with TRBJ2-7; D might be TRBD1 or TRBD2, each matching 5 bases. Germline CDR1 reads KGHSH; CDR2 reads LQKENI. The CDR3 is made up of 15 amino acids. Between the trimmed V and J ends, which lost 3 bases and 6 bases, there was a span of 18 bases. The DNA of the CDR3 is TGTGCCAGCTCACCTTGGGACCTATCGGTGTCCGAGCAGTACTTC. Protein product: CASSPWDLSVSEQYF.

This clonotype was counted between two and nine times. The V gene is TRBV19, the J gene TRBJ2-1, with 8 bases matching TRBD2. CDR3 size: 15 residues. Germline loops: CDR1 LNHDA, CDR2 SQIVND (reference sequence). The J segment lost 4 bases and the V segment lost 2 bases, leaving 4 bases of the junction unmatched. This CDR3 reads CASSISSGFYNEQFF. CDR3 in DNA: TGTGCCAGTAGTATATCTAGCGGGTTTTACAATGAGCAGTTCTTC.

This sequence joins TRBV30 and TRBJ1-5; D unclear. Trimming shortened V by 6 bases and J by 2 bases, and 14 bases separated the two germline ends. Per germline, CDR1 GTSNPN and CDR2 SVGIG (reference sequence). The CDR3 sequence is 14 residues long. CDR3: CACSGRLGNQPQHF. In DNA form, the CDR3 reads TGTGCCTGCTCCGGACGCTTGGGCAATCAGCCCCAGCATTTT.

This sequence joins TRBV6-5 and TRBJ1-4; maybe TRBD1 (5 bases). Trimming pared 5 bases from V and 10 bases from J, leaving 20 bases between. Germline CDR1 and CDR2: MNHEY and SVGAGI. The CDR3 runs 15 residues. In nucleotides, the CDR3 is TGTGCCAGCAGTGTACAGGCTACACCCGGCGGAAAACTGTTTTTT. Its protein is CASSVQATPGGKLFF.

With respect to this clonotype: An end of the junction differs from the germline gene, which may be a read error. V gene TRBV9 combines with J gene TRBJ2-3; D assignment may be TRBD1 or TRBD2 (5 bases each). The CDR3 sequence is 16 residues long. Germline V gene lookup returns CDR1 SGDLS and CDR2 YYNGEE. This CDR3 reads CVSSAPQGPGPDTQYF. CDR3 in DNA: TGTGTCAGCAGCGCCCCCCAAGGACCGGGACCAGATACGCAGTATTTT. The full variable domain, rest sourced from reference TRBV9 and TRBJ2-3, is DSGVTQTPKHLITATGQRVTLRCSPRSGDLSVYWYQQSLDQGLQFLIQYYNGEERAKGNILERFSAQQFPDLHSELNLSSLELGDSALYFCVSSAPQGPGPDTQYFGPGTRLTVL.

This clonotype has a handful of counts. The chain recombines TRBV7-2 with TRBJ2-7; 10 nucleotides line up with TRBD2. Germline trimming cut 3 bases from V and 5 bases from J; bases unmatched to any gene: 10. This CDR3 is 16 amino acids long. Germline-derived CDR1 and CDR2 are SGHTA and FQGNSA. The CDR3 protein is CASSFSIAGGTHEQYF. In DNA form, the CDR3 reads TGTGCCAGCAGCTTCTCTATAGCGGGAGGAACCCACGAGCAGTACTTC. The whole variable domain, remainder taken from reference TRBV7-2 and TRBJ2-7, is GAGVSQSPSNKVTEKGKDVELRCDPISGHTALYWYRQSLGQGLEFLIYFQGNSAPDKSGLPSDRFSAERTGGSVSTLTIQRTQQEDSAVYLCASSFSIAGGTHEQYFGPGTRLTVT.

This clonotype was counted between two and nine times. This chain connects TRBV12-3 or TRBV12-4 to TRBJ1-4; 7 positions match TRBD1. V was clipped by 6 bases and J by 8 bases; unmatched bases: 9. The CDR3 sequence is 14 residues long. The CDR3 spells CASRMTGSEEKLFF. In DNA, the CDR3 is TGTGCCAGCAGGATGACAGGGAGTGAGGAAAAACTGTTTTTT.

In its sample, this clonotype was seen a few times. The rearrangement uses TRBV7-3 and TRBJ1-1; D not resolved. CDR3 length: 13 residues. The ends were cut back, 2 bases at V and 8 bases at J, with 12 bases in the middle. CDR1 and CDR2 from the germline V gene are SGHTA and FQGTGA. Written as DNA, the CDR3 is TGTGCCAGCAGCTTAGGAGGCTCGGGGGAAGCTTTCTTT. It specifies CASSLGGSGEAFF.